This T cell receptor (beta chain) was sequenced during a study of blood T cell repertoires in COVID-19. Background on the study: The origin of the acute and convalescent COVID-19 samples was the United States, Italy and Spain. In each case, the material was cDNA or gDNA derived from T cells, B-cell-depleted T cells, or PBMCs.

Authors' data handling: Nucleated cell number was recorded as an estimate derived from reference gene primer amplification. Clones were sequenced by immunoSEQ multiplex PCR, and TCRdb holds only the in-frame ones, with some missing. V, J and clone size are taken as reported in that table, and D and trimming were inferred from the DNA itself. In the table there are some 150,000 clones, 80% to 90% of which are singletons. V dropped 6 bases and J dropped 5; count of bases not matched to a gene: 7. The CDR3 length is 14 residues. Germline V gene lookup returns CDR1 SEHNR and CDR2 FQNEAQ (reference sequence).

The source material was peripheral blood. The receptor's source is a woman aged 45-60 years in a cohort sampled during active or convalescent COVID-19. The V and J genes are TRBV7-9 and TRBJ1-5; 7 bases line up with TRBD1. CDR3 in amino acids: CASRSGTVDQPQHF. DNA for the CDR3: TGTGCCAGCAGGTCCGGGACAGTCGATCAGCCCCAGCATTTT.